Listed below are T cell receptor beta chains from one sample, sequenced in a study of T cells in Graves' hyperthyroidism and ophthalmopathy. TCRdb fed the multiplex PCR reads into MiXCR, producing one record per CDR3 protein. The sample comprises 400,000 or so distinct CDR3 sequences, 13% to 15% of which are singletons, and around 20% rests with the top ten. The sequenced sample was blood. These receptors were taken from a woman in her fifties or sixties with Graves' ophthalmopathy. The CDR3 runs from the conserved cysteine through the conserved F or W. A D gene is named only where the DNA matches it firmly. Where a row states a size, it is once, few, many or the class of an expanded clone; other rows omit it.

V	J	size	D	DNA	CDR3
TRBV29-1	TRBJ2-7	-	-	TGCAGCGTTGAAGGCGACGGACCCTACGAGCAGTACTTC	CSVEGDGPYEQYF
TRBV6-1	TRBJ2-3	many	TRBD2	TGTGCCAGCAGTGATCCCGGGACTAGCGGATCCAATACGCAGTATTTT	CASSDPGTSGSNTQYF
TRBV24-1	TRBJ2-7	few	TRBD2	TGTGCCACCAGCCCGGGACTAGCGGGGCCTGAAGTGCAGTACTTC	CATSPGLAGPEVQYF
TRBV7-9	TRBJ2-7	-	-	TGTGCCAGCAGCTTAGTGACGAAAAGCTACGAGCAGTACTTC	CASSLVTKSYEQYF
TRBV2	TRBJ1-5	many	-	TGTGCCAGCAGTAGCTTTAGCAATCAGCCCCAGCATTTT	CASSSFSNQPQHF
TRBV7-9	TRBJ2-5	many	-	TGTGCCAGCAGCTTAGGGAGGCTTGAAGAGACCCAGTACTTC	CASSLGRLEETQYF
TRBV18	TRBJ2-5	many	TRBD1	TGTGCCAGCTCACTGACAGGGCCGGAGACCCAGTACTTC	CASSLTGPETQYF
TRBV18	TRBJ2-7	many	-	TGTGCCAGCTCACTCGGGCCGATTGCTTACGAGCAGTACTTC	CASSLGPIAYEQYF
TRBV12-3/TRBV12-4	TRBJ1-2	many	TRBD1	TGTGCCAGCAGTTTTTCAGGGGGTCACCCTGGCTACACCTTC	CASSFSGGHPGYTF
TRBV2	TRBJ1-1	many	-	TGTGCCAGCGAGCAACAGGTCACGAACACTGAAGCTTTCTTT	CASEQQVTNTEAFF
TRBV7-9	TRBJ1-5	many	-	TGTGCCAGCAGCTTCGGTCGGGAGACCCAGCATTTT	CASSFGRETQHF
TRBV11-2	TRBJ2-3	many	-	TGTGCCAGCAGCCCAGGGGCGGATGTAGATACGCAGTATTTT	CASSPGADVDTQYF
TRBV29-1	TRBJ2-1	many	-	TGCAGCTTTGACTCGGGGGTAACCTACAATGAGCAGTTCTTC	CSFDSGVTYNEQFF
TRBV20-1	TRBJ1-5	few	TRBD1	TGCAGTGCAGAGGGACAGATGGCTCAGCCCCAGCATTTT	CSAEGQMAQPQHF
TRBV29-1	TRBJ2-7	-	TRBD2	TGCAGCGCGACAGTAGCGGGAGGGGGCGAGCAGTACTTC	CSATVAGGGEQYF
TRBV7-2	TRBJ2-3	many	-	TGTGCCAGCAGCTCCCGAGGGCGGCCAGATACGCAGTATTTT	CASSSRGRPDTQYF
TRBV18	TRBJ2-6	-	-	TGTGCCAGCTCACCAACCCCACCCTCATTCTCTGGGGCCAACGTCCTGACTTTC	CASSPTPPSFSGANVLTF
TRBV7-4	TRBJ1-4	-	TRBD1	TGTGCCAGCAGCTTAGAAGGGGGCGGTTATGAAAAACTGTTTTTT	CASSLEGGGYEKLFF
TRBV20-1	TRBJ2-4	-	TRBD1	TGCAGTGGCCCGGGACAGGCCGAAGGCAAAAACATTCAGTACTTC	CSGPGQAEGKNIQYF